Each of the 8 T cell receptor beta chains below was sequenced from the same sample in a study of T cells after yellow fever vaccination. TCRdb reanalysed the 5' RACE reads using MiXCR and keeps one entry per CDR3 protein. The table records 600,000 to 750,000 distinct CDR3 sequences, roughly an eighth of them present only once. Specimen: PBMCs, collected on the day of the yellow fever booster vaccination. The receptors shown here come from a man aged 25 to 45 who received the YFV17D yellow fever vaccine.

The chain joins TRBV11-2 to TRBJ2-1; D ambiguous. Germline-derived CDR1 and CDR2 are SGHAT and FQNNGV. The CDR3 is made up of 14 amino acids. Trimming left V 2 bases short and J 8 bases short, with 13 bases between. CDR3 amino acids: CASSLSASQYEQFF. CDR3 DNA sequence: TGTGCCAGCAGCTTATCAGCTTCCCAATATGAGCAGTTCTTC.

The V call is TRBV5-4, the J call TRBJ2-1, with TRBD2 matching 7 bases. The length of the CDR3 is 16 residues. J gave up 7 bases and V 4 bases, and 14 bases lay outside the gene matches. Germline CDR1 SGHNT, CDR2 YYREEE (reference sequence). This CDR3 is CASSLGDAGAWNEQFF. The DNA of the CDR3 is TGTGCCAGCAGCCTGGGGGATGCGGGAGCCTGGAATGAGCAGTTCTTC. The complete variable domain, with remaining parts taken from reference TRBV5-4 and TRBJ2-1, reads ETGVTQSPTHLIKTRGQQVTLRCSSQSGHNTVSWYQQALGQGPQFIFQYYREEENGRGNFPPRFSGLQFPNYSSELNVNALELDDSALYLCASSLGDAGAWNEQFFGPGTRLTVL.

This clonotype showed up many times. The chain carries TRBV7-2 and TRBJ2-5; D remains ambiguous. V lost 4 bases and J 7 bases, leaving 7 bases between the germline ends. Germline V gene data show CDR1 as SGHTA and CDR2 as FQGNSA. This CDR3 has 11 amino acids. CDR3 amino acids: CASSSLGTQYF. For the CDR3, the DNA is TGTGCCAGCAGCTCTTTGGGGACCCAGTACTTC.

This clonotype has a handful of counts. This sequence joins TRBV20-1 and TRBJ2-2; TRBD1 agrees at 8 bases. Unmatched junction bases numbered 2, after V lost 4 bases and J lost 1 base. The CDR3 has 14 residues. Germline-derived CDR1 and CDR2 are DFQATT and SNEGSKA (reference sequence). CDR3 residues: CSAIDRGNTGELFF. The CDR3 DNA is TGCAGTGCTATCGACAGGGGGAACACCGGGGAGCTGTTTTTT.

The CDR3 DNA reads as TGTGCCATCAGTGAGTCGAGGAGACAAGTTACGCAGTATTTT. Translating gives CAISESRRQVTQYF. The V call is TRBV10-3, the J call TRBJ2-3, with unresolved D. Germline CDR1 reads ENHRY; CDR2 reads SYGVKD. The CDR3 runs 14 residues. The V end was cut by 0 bases, the J end by 8 bases, with 12 bases between.

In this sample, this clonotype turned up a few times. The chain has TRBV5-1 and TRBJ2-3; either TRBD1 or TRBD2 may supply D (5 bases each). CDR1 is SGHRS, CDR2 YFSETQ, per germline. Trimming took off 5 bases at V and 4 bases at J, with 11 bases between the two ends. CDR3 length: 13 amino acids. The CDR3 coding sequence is TGCGCCAGCAGAGGGACGACAGCAGATACGCAGTATTTT. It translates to CASRGTTADTQYF.

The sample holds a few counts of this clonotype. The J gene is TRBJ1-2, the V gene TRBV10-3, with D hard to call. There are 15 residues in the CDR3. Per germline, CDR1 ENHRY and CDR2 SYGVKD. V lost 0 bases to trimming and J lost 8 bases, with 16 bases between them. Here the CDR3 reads CAISESGSRSRGYTF. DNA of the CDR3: TGTGCCATCAGTGAGTCGGGGAGCAGGAGTAGGGGCTACACCTTC.

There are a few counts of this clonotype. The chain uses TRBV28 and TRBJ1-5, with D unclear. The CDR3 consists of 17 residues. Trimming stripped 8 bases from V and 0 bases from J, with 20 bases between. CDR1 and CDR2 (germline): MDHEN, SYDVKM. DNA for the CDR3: TGTGCCAGCTTCCCCGGGCCTTCCGATTATAGCAATCAGCCCCAGCATTTT. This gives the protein CASFPGPSDYSNQPQHF.